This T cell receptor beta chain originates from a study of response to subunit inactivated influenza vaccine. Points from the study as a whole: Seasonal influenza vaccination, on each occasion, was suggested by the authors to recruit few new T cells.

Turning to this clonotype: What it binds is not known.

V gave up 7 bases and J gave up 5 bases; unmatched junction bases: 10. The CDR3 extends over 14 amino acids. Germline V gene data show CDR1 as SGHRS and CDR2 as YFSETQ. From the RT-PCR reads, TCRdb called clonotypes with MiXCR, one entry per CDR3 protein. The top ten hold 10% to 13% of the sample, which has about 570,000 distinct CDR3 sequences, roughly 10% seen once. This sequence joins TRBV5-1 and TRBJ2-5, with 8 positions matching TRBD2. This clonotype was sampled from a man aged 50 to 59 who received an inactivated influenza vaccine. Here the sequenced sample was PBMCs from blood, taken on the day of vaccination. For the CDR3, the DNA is TGCGCCAGCCAAGCAACTAGCGGCGTCGAGACCCAGTACTTC. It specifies CASQATSGVETQYF.